A selection of T cell receptor beta chains follows, all from one sample in a study of regulatory T cells in long-lasting Graves disease. TCRdb re-called the multiplex PCR reads through MiXCR, storing one row per CDR3 protein. This sample has 350,000 to 450,000 distinct CDR3 sequences, with 15% to 20% found just once. The sample also formed part of further work on T cells in Graves' hyperthyroidism and ophthalmopathy.

The specimen was peripheral blood mononuclear cells (PBMCs), collected at new diagnosis, from a patient treated with antithyroid drugs. These receptors all come from a man aged 35-49 years with Graves disease. Both conserved end residues are part of each CDR3. Fields, in order: V gene, clone size, J gene, D gene, CDR3 DNA, CDR3 protein. D genes are given only for firm matches. Expanded clones are given a class, and other clones once, few, many or no size at all.

v_gene: TRBV11-2; abundance: many; j_gene: TRBJ2-5; d_gene: NA; CDR3nt: TGTGCCAGCAGCTTCCCCACTATATCACAAGAGACCCAGTACTTC; CDR3aa: CASSFPTISQETQYF
v_gene: TRBV2; abundance: many; j_gene: TRBJ2-3; d_gene: NA; CDR3nt: TGTGCCAGCAGTGAAACTGAAGGGCCAGATACGCAGTATTTT; CDR3aa: CASSETEGPDTQYF
v_gene: TRBV18; abundance: few; j_gene: TRBJ2-1; d_gene: TRBD1; CDR3nt: TGTGCCAGCTCACCGACAGGGGGCACATACAATGAGCAGTTCTTC; CDR3aa: CASSPTGGTYNEQFF
v_gene: TRBV4-2; abundance: NA; j_gene: TRBJ2-2; d_gene: NA; CDR3nt: TGTGCCAGCAGCTACTACCAGGAGACCACCGGGGAGCTGTTTTTT; CDR3aa: CASSYYQETTGELFF
v_gene: TRBV28; abundance: many; j_gene: TRBJ2-3; d_gene: NA; CDR3nt: TGTGCCAGCAAAAAGGGGGGACTATTGACAGATACGCAGTATTTT; CDR3aa: CASKKGGLLTDTQYF
v_gene: TRBV7-3; abundance: many; j_gene: TRBJ2-2; d_gene: NA; CDR3nt: TGTGCCAGCAGGTCGGACGGCCCGAACACCGGGGAGCTGTTTTTT; CDR3aa: CASRSDGPNTGELFF
v_gene: TRBV7-3; abundance: many; j_gene: TRBJ2-7; d_gene: TRBD2; CDR3nt: TGTGCCAGCAGCTTACGCGGGGGGGACTCCTACGAGCAGTACTTC; CDR3aa: CASSLRGGDSYEQYF
v_gene: TRBV18; abundance: many; j_gene: TRBJ1-4; d_gene: NA; CDR3nt: TGTGCCAGCTCACCTCCGGGGGGCAGGAGTGAAAAACTGTTTTTT; CDR3aa: CASSPPGGRSEKLFF
v_gene: TRBV20-1; abundance: NA; j_gene: TRBJ2-3; d_gene: NA; CDR3nt: TGCAGTGCTAGAGTCAACCTGTTTAGCACAGATACGCAGTATTTT; CDR3aa: CSARVNLFSTDTQYF
v_gene: TRBV7-2; abundance: NA; j_gene: TRBJ2-5; d_gene: NA; CDR3nt: TGTGCCAGCAGCTCCTCTATGGAGACCCAGTACTTC; CDR3aa: CASSSSMETQYF
v_gene: TRBV6-1; abundance: many; j_gene: TRBJ2-1; d_gene: TRBD2; CDR3nt: TGTGCCAGCAGCCCGGGACTAGCGGGGGGATATGAGCAGTTCTTC; CDR3aa: CASSPGLAGGYEQFF
v_gene: TRBV7-3; abundance: many; j_gene: TRBJ2-3; d_gene: TRBD1; CDR3nt: TGTGCCAGCAGGACAGGGGGCTCAGATACGCAGTATTTT; CDR3aa: CASRTGGSDTQYF
v_gene: TRBV5-6; abundance: many; j_gene: TRBJ1-5; d_gene: NA; CDR3nt: TGTGCCAGCAGCTTGGCCCGGACACCTAATCAGCCCCAGCATTTT; CDR3aa: CASSLARTPNQPQHF
v_gene: TRBV20-1; abundance: many; j_gene: TRBJ2-3; d_gene: NA; CDR3nt: TGCAGTGCTAGAGAAGGGGACCCGAATACTAATACGCAGTATTTT; CDR3aa: CSAREGDPNTNTQYF
v_gene: TRBV9; abundance: many; j_gene: TRBJ1-1; d_gene: NA; CDR3nt: TGTGCCAGCAGCGCCGGTGTGGAGGACACTGAAGCTTTCTTT; CDR3aa: CASSAGVEDTEAFF
v_gene: TRBV20-1; abundance: many; j_gene: TRBJ1-4; d_gene: NA; CDR3nt: TGCAGTGCTAGAGTCTTTGAGGCGAGGATCGGTGAAAAACTGTTTTTT; CDR3aa: CSARVFEARIGEKLFF
v_gene: TRBV24-1; abundance: many; j_gene: TRBJ2-3; d_gene: NA; CDR3nt: TGTGCCACCAGTGATTTGAGGTTCGGGGGCACAGATACGCAGTATTTT; CDR3aa: CATSDLRFGGTDTQYF
v_gene: TRBV9; abundance: few; j_gene: TRBJ2-3; d_gene: NA; CDR3nt: TGTGCCAGCAGTCTGGGACAACACAGCACAGATACGCAGTATTTT; CDR3aa: CASSLGQHSTDTQYF
v_gene: TRBV6-1; abundance: medium-sized; j_gene: TRBJ1-2; d_gene: NA; CDR3nt: TGTGCCAGCAGCCCAATGTCAGCCGTCTATGGCTACACCTTC; CDR3aa: CASSPMSAVYGYTF
v_gene: TRBV5-1; abundance: NA; j_gene: TRBJ2-5; d_gene: NA; CDR3nt: TGCGCCAGCAGCTCCGGGATTCTACAAGAGACCCAGTACTTC; CDR3aa: CASSSGILQETQYF
v_gene: TRBV20-1; abundance: few; j_gene: TRBJ1-2; d_gene: NA; CDR3nt: TGCAGTGCTAGAGATCTCAGAGGGCCCGGGGGCGGCTACACCTTC; CDR3aa: CSARDLRGPGGGYTF
v_gene: TRBV5-1; abundance: many; j_gene: TRBJ2-1; d_gene: TRBD1; CDR3nt: TGTGCCAGCAGCGAGGGACAGCCGATCTACAATGAGCAGTTCTTC; CDR3aa: CASSEGQPIYNEQFF
v_gene: TRBV4-3; abundance: NA; j_gene: TRBJ1-6; d_gene: NA; CDR3nt: TGCGCCAGTCAGAAGGGAGTAACTTCACCCCTCCACTTT; CDR3aa: CASQKGVTSPLHF
v_gene: TRBV28; abundance: many; j_gene: TRBJ2-5; d_gene: NA; CDR3nt: TGTGCCAGCAGAACCGGGAGACGAACAGAGACCCAGTACTTC; CDR3aa: CASRTGRRTETQYF
v_gene: TRBV10-3; abundance: many; j_gene: TRBJ2-3; d_gene: NA; CDR3nt: TGTGCCATCAGTGCCCCCCGAGGTCGGGGAAGCGGTACAGATACGCAGTATTTT; CDR3aa: CAISAPRGRGSGTDTQYF
v_gene: TRBV11-3; abundance: many; j_gene: TRBJ2-5; d_gene: NA; CDR3nt: TGTGCCAGCAGCTTAGGAGGAGACCAAGAGACCCAGTACTTC; CDR3aa: CASSLGGDQETQYF
v_gene: TRBV28; abundance: many; j_gene: TRBJ1-1; d_gene: NA; CDR3nt: TGTGCCAGCACGGGGAGGAGAGGCACTGAAGCTTTCTTT; CDR3aa: CASTGRRGTEAFF
v_gene: TRBV20-1; abundance: many; j_gene: TRBJ1-1; d_gene: TRBD1; CDR3nt: TGCAGTGCTAGCGATCGTCCGAGACAGGGACGAAACACTGAAGCTTTCTTT; CDR3aa: CSASDRPRQGRNTEAFF
v_gene: TRBV5-1; abundance: many; j_gene: TRBJ2-3; d_gene: NA; CDR3nt: TGCGCCAGCAGTAGTCCTGGCGGATACACAGATACGCAGTATTTT; CDR3aa: CASSSPGGYTDTQYF
v_gene: TRBV12-3/TRBV12-4; abundance: many; j_gene: TRBJ2-2; d_gene: NA; CDR3nt: TGTGCCAGCAGGGCGGCAGCGAACACCGGGGAGCTGTTTTTT; CDR3aa: CASRAAANTGELFF
v_gene: TRBV20-1; abundance: NA; j_gene: TRBJ2-3; d_gene: NA; CDR3nt: TGCAGTGCTAGAGATGCTTGGGGGAACACAGATACGCAGTATTTT; CDR3aa: CSARDAWGNTDTQYF